These 9 T cell receptor beta chains were all obtained from the same sample, sequenced in a study of control samples from healthy donors and cancer patients (dated by TCRdb to the early 2020s). The receptor library was made with the immunoSEQ multiplex PCR assay. TCRdb provides this immuneACCESS table in a form limited to in-frame rearrangements. Some clones are lacking; in checked studies, under half of them reflect an unresolved V gene, and why the rest are absent is not known. This sample holds around 86,000 clones; about 90% were observed only once. The ten biggest clones cover roughly 2% of the sample. The source material was PBMCs. The receptor set was obtained from a woman aged 55-69 years with head and neck cancer.

This chain's CDR3 is CASRQLSTNEKLFF. CDR3 DNA sequence: TGTGCCAGTCGACAGCTCTCAACTAATGAAAAACTGTTTTTT. The V and J genes are TRBV19 and TRBJ1-4; D is perhaps TRBD1 (5 bases). Germline CDR1 reads LNHDA; CDR2 reads SQIVND (reference sequence). CDR3 length: 14 amino acids. Trimming removed 8 bases from V and 0 bases from J, with 10 bases in between.

The CDR3 region has the DNA TGTGCCTCTCGGGCGAACACCGGGGAGCTGTTTTTT. As protein: CASRANTGELFF. This rearrangement joins TRBV24-1 to TRBJ2-2; D unresolved. This CDR3 has 12 residues. V lost 12 bases to trimming and J lost 0 bases, with 7 bases between them. Germline CDR1 KGHDR, CDR2 SFDVKD.

The rearrangement links TRBV3-1 (or the pseudogene TRBV3-2) to TRBJ2-7; D unresolved. Deletions cut 1 base from V and 3 bases from J, with 7 bases between. The CDR3 is 13 amino acids. Germline V lookup: CDR1 LGHDT, CDR2 YNNKEL (reference sequence). This CDR3 is CASSQGGFYEQYF. DNA of the CDR3: TGTGCCAGCAGCCAAGGTGGATTCTACGAGCAGTACTTC.

This chain connects TRBV19 to TRBJ2-3; D is tentatively TRBD1 or TRBD2 (5 bases each). The germline V and J ends were trimmed by 7 bases and 3 bases, with 17 bases remaining between them. The CDR3 has 15 amino acids. The germline V gene encodes CDR1 LNHDA and CDR2 SQIVND (reference sequence). CDR3 DNA: TGTGCCAGTACCTTGGGGCTACTAGAGACAGATACGCAGTATTTT. Protein product: CASTLGLLETDTQYF. Full variable domain (remainder filled in from reference TRBV19 and TRBJ2-3): DGGITQSPKYLFRKEGQNVTLSCEQNLNHDAMYWYRQDPGQGLRLIYYSQIVNDFQKGDIAEGYSVSREKKESFPLTVTSAQKNPTAFYLCASTLGLLETDTQYFGPGTRLTVL.

This clone was seen only once. The chain is built from TRBV27 and TRBJ1-6; D not resolved. There are 14 residues in the CDR3. Germline V lookup: CDR1 MNHEY, CDR2 SMNVEV (reference sequence). V shed 8 bases and J shed 10 bases, with 18 bases lying between them. CDR3 nucleotide sequence: TGTGCCAGCTCCGATCGGGGTATAAGCTCACCCCTCCACTTT. Translation gives CASSDRGISSPLHF.

The chain employs TRBV6-5 and TRBJ2-1, with unresolved D. There are 14 residues in the CDR3. V was clipped by 4 bases and J by 4 bases, with 11 bases between them. CDR1 MNHEY and CDR2 SVGAGI come from the germline V gene. Here the CDR3 reads CASSSPSRYNEQFF. The CDR3 DNA is TGTGCCAGCAGTTCCCCTTCTAGATACAATGAGCAGTTCTTC.

V gene TRBV25-1 combines with J gene TRBJ1-5; D may be TRBD1 (5 bases). CDR1 is MGHDK and CDR2 is SYGVNS in the germline V gene. The CDR3 loop spans 14 amino acids. The germline V and J ends were trimmed by 5 bases and 5 bases, with 13 bases remaining between them. CDR3 region: CASSQEGEYQPQHF. As DNA, the CDR3 is TGTGCCAGCAGTCAAGAAGGGGAATATCAGCCCCAGCATTTT.

Comment on this clone: One end of the junction is discordant with germline, which a read error may explain. This chain joins TRBV12-3 or TRBV12-4 and TRBJ2-1; D gene unclear. CDR3 length: 8 amino acids. As DNA, the CDR3 is TGCTTACGCGATGAGCAGTTCTTC. Its protein product is CLRDEQFF.

The genes are TRBV6-6 and TRBJ2-3; TRBD2 matches 9 bases. Germline CDR1 is MNHNY and CDR2 is SVGAGI (reference sequence). Trimming removed 7 bases from V and 2 bases from J; junction bases left unmatched: 4. The CDR3 is 14 amino acids. The CDR3 spells CASMRTSATDTQYF. The CDR3 DNA reads TGTGCCAGCATGCGGACTAGCGCCACAGATACGCAGTATTTT.